This is a list of T cell receptor beta chains from one sample in a study of beta chain features in type 1 diabetes. Method: immunoSEQ multiplex PCR; TCRdb's copy keeps in-frame clones and lacks some. The data hold roughly 400,000 clones, with roughly 13% observed a single time. The sequencing sample was made of naive CD4+ T cells from blood. The receptors come from a man between 25 and 39 years old in good health. CDR3s include the opening cysteine and the closing phenylalanine or tryptophan. The D gene is left open where the match is weak. A clone size is listed for some rows: how often the clone was seen (once, few, many), or a class if it is expanded.

size: few; length: 14; J: TRBJ1-2; D: NA; V: TRBV5-6; DNA: TGTGCCAGCAGCCGCGGGCAGGCCCCCTGGGGCTACACCTTC; CDR3: CASSRGQAPWGYTF
size: few; length: 14; J: TRBJ1-1; D: NA; V: TRBV6-1; DNA: TGTGCCAGCAGTGAATCGGGCAGAGGCACTGAAGCTTTCTTT; CDR3: CASSESGRGTEAFF
size: few; length: 15; J: TRBJ2-7; D: NA; V: TRBV25-1; DNA: TGTGCCAGCAGTAAGGAAGGGGCCAGCTCCTACGAGCAGTACTTC; CDR3: CASSKEGASSYEQYF
size: few; length: 13; J: TRBJ1-1; D: NA; V: TRBV2; DNA: TGTGCCAGCAGTGAACAGGGGCGCACTGAAGCTTTCTTT; CDR3: CASSEQGRTEAFF
size: NA; length: 15; J: TRBJ2-1; D: TRBD1; V: TRBV10-3; DNA: TGTGCCATCAGTCGACGACAGGGAAGGGACAATGAGCAGTTCTTC; CDR3: CAISRRQGRDNEQFF
size: NA; length: 16; J: TRBJ2-5; D: NA; V: TRBV7-6; DNA: TGTGCCAGCAGCTTAGGTAATTGGCGTATCCAAGAGACCCAGTACTTC; CDR3: CASSLGNWRIQETQYF
size: NA; length: 18; J: TRBJ2-2; D: NA; V: TRBV23-1; DNA: TGCGCCAGCAGTCAATCCCCAGGGTCCCTACGGAACACCGGGGAGCTGTTTTTT; CDR3: CASSQSPGSLRNTGELFF
size: few; length: 15; J: TRBJ2-2; D: TRBD2; V: TRBV14; DNA: TGTGCCAGCAGCCAAACTAGCGGCGGGGTTGGGGAGCTGTTTTTT; CDR3: CASSQTSGGVGELFF
size: few; length: 15; J: TRBJ2-1; D: NA; V: TRBV4-3; DNA: TGCGCCAGCAGCCTCAGTAATTTGGCTGACAATGAGCAGTTCTTC; CDR3: CASSLSNLADNEQFF
size: few; length: 12; J: TRBJ2-2; D: NA; V: TRBV10-3; DNA: TGTGCCATCAGTGAAGGAACCGGGGAGCTGTTTTTT; CDR3: CAISEGTGELFF
size: few; length: 15; J: TRBJ2-1; D: NA; V: TRBV10-3; DNA: TGTGCCATCAGTACCGGTACTAGGGATGGGAATGAGCAGTTCTTC; CDR3: CAISTGTRDGNEQFF
size: few; length: 13; J: TRBJ2-5; D: NA; V: TRBV30; DNA: TGTGCCTGGAGCAAGACGGTGCAAGAGACCCAGTACTTC; CDR3: CAWSKTVQETQYF
size: NA; length: 15; J: TRBJ2-7; D: NA; V: TRBV7-2; DNA: TGTGCCAGCAGCTTATCCGGGGGACCTCGCTACGAGCAGTACTTC; CDR3: CASSLSGGPRYEQYF
size: NA; length: 15; J: TRBJ1-5; D: NA; V: TRBV7-2; DNA: TGTGCCAGCAGCTTAGCCGGCCGGGTTAATCAGCCCCAGCATTTT; CDR3: CASSLAGRVNQPQHF
size: few; length: 14; J: TRBJ2-3; D: TRBD2; V: TRBV5-6; DNA: TGTGCCAGCAAACTAGCGGGAGTACCAGATACGCAGTATTTT; CDR3: CASKLAGVPDTQYF
size: many; length: 12; J: TRBJ2-5; D: NA; V: TRBV25-1; DNA: TGTGCCAGCAGTGTGGTGGAAGAGACCCAGTACTTC; CDR3: CASSVVEETQYF
size: NA; length: 16; J: TRBJ2-1; D: TRBD2; V: TRBV9; DNA: TGTGCCAGCAGCCCTAGCGGGAGTTCGTCCTACAATGAGCAGTTCTTC; CDR3: CASSPSGSSSYNEQFF
size: NA; length: 18; J: TRBJ2-3; D: TRBD2; V: TRBV4-3; DNA: TGCGCCAGCAGCCAAGCCCACACTAGCGGGGGGGCCATAGATACGCAGTATTTT; CDR3: CASSQAHTSGGAIDTQYF
size: few; length: 12; J: TRBJ2-7; D: NA; V: TRBV5-6; DNA: TGTGCCAGCAGCCTACAAGCCTACGAGCAGTACTTC; CDR3: CASSLQAYEQYF
size: many; length: 14; J: TRBJ2-1; D: NA; V: TRBV7-2; DNA: TGTGCCAGCACTCGGACGGGATCCTACAATGAGCAGTTCTTC; CDR3: CASTRTGSYNEQFF
size: few; length: 16; J: TRBJ2-5; D: TRBD1; V: TRBV18; DNA: TGTGCCAGCTCACCGTGGACAGGGAAGTACCAAGAGACCCAGTACTTC; CDR3: CASSPWTGKYQETQYF
size: few; length: 16; J: TRBJ2-3; D: TRBD2; V: TRBV9; DNA: TGTGCCAGCAGCGTAGGTCCGGGAGGAAGCACAGATACGCAGTATTTT; CDR3: CASSVGPGGSTDTQYF
size: NA; length: 15; J: TRBJ1-2; D: TRBD1; V: TRBV25-1; DNA: TGTGCCAGCAGTGGTTTCCCGGGACAGGGAACTGGCTACACCTTC; CDR3: CASSGFPGQGTGYTF
size: few; length: 16; J: TRBJ2-1; D: NA; V: TRBV4-3; DNA: TGCGCCAGCAGCGGACGCGGGACTGGCTCCTACAATGAGCAGTTCTTC; CDR3: CASSGRGTGSYNEQFF
size: few; length: 13; J: TRBJ2-5; D: NA; V: TRBV5-1; DNA: TGCGCCAGTCAGGACGGGTACCAAGAGACCCAGTACTTC; CDR3: CASQDGYQETQYF
size: NA; length: 14; J: TRBJ1-5; D: NA; V: TRBV19; DNA: TGTGCCAGTAGTATCTCTTTGAGCAATCAGCCCCAGCATTTT; CDR3: CASSISLSNQPQHF
size: NA; length: 15; J: TRBJ1-5; D: NA; V: TRBV9; DNA: TGTGCCAGCAGCCTATTCGGGCTTAGCAATCAGCCCCAGCATTTT; CDR3: CASSLFGLSNQPQHF
size: few; length: 13; J: TRBJ1-1; D: NA; V: TRBV27; DNA: TGTGCCAGCAGCCCGGACGGGAACACTGAAGCTTTCTTT; CDR3: CASSPDGNTEAFF
size: NA; length: 15; J: TRBJ1-1; D: NA; V: TRBV7-9; DNA: TGTGCCAGCAGCTTAGGTGGGGGACGAAGCACTGAAGCTTTCTTT; CDR3: CASSLGGGRSTEAFF
size: NA; length: 14; J: TRBJ1-6; D: TRBD1; V: TRBV7-9; DNA: TGTGCCAGCAGCATGACAGGGGTTAATTCACCCCTCCACTTT; CDR3: CASSMTGVNSPLHF
size: NA; length: 14; J: TRBJ2-2; D: NA; V: TRBV2; DNA: TGTGCCAGCAGTGGAGCGCGTAACCCCGGGGAGCTGTTTTTT; CDR3: CASSGARNPGELFF
size: NA; length: 14; J: TRBJ1-5; D: NA; V: TRBV4-3; DNA: TGCGCCAGCAGCCAAAAGCACAGGGATCAGCCCCAGCATTTT; CDR3: CASSQKHRDQPQHF
size: few; length: 15; J: TRBJ2-5; D: TRBD2; V: TRBV4-3; DNA: TGCGCCAGCAGCCAAGAAGGCGGGAGCGGCGAGACCCAGTACTTC; CDR3: CASSQEGGSGETQYF
size: once; length: 13; J: TRBJ1-2; D: NA; V: TRBV5-1; DNA: TGCGCCAGCAGCTTGGCTCTGGGGCATGGCTACACCTTC; CDR3: CASSLALGHGYTF
size: few; length: 14; J: TRBJ2-6; D: NA; V: TRBV2; DNA: TGTGCCAGCAAGCAGGCCTCTGGGGCCAACGTCCTGACTTTC; CDR3: CASKQASGANVLTF
size: few; length: 17; J: TRBJ1-5; D: NA; V: TRBV9; DNA: TGTGCCAGCAGCGTAGGGCCGGGGATCTATAGCAATCAGCCCCAGCATTTT; CDR3: CASSVGPGIYSNQPQHF
size: NA; length: 11; J: TRBJ2-5; D: NA; V: TRBV18; DNA: TGTGCCAGCTCGCTTCAAGAGACCCAGTACTTC; CDR3: CASSLQETQYF
size: few; length: 12; J: TRBJ1-1; D: NA; V: TRBV6-5; DNA: TGTGCCAGTCCATCTATGAACACTGAAGCTTTCTTT; CDR3: CASPSMNTEAFF
size: NA; length: 13; J: TRBJ1-1; D: NA; V: TRBV2; DNA: TGTGCCAGCAGTGAGGGTGGTCGCACTGAAGCTTTCTTT; CDR3: CASSEGGRTEAFF
size: NA; length: 16; J: TRBJ1-1; D: NA; V: TRBV4-2; DNA: TGTGCCAGCAGCCAAGATGGACGAGAAGGCGGGTATGAAGCTTTCTTT; CDR3: CASSQDGREGGYEAFF
size: NA; length: 15; J: TRBJ2-2; D: TRBD1; V: TRBV30; DNA: TGTGCCCGGTTACATGGACCAGGGGGCACCGGGGAGCTGTTTTTT; CDR3: CARLHGPGGTGELFF
size: NA; length: 15; J: TRBJ1-6; D: NA; V: TRBV4-3; DNA: TGCGCCAGCAGCCAAGAAGAGGGTAGGGATTCACCCCTCCACTTT; CDR3: CASSQEEGRDSPLHF
size: few; length: 12; J: TRBJ2-1; D: NA; V: TRBV6-1; DNA: TGTGCCAGCAGACGGGGTGTCGATGAGCAGTTCTTC; CDR3: CASRRGVDEQFF
size: NA; length: 11; J: TRBJ2-7; D: NA; V: TRBV15; DNA: TGTGCCACCAGCAGAGGACGTGAGCAGTACTTC; CDR3: CATSRGREQYF
size: few; length: 15; J: TRBJ1-1; D: TRBD1; V: TRBV9; DNA: TGTGCCAGCAGCGCGGGGACAGGGCGGGCAACTGAAGCTTTCTTT; CDR3: CASSAGTGRATEAFF
size: few; length: 12; J: TRBJ2-1; D: NA; V: TRBV7-2; DNA: TGTGCCAGCAGCCCTCTGTGGGATGAGCAGTTCTTC; CDR3: CASSPLWDEQFF
size: NA; length: 13; J: TRBJ2-5; D: TRBD1; V: TRBV7-2; DNA: TGTGCCAGCAGTCCACAGGGGGCTGAGACCCAGTACTTC; CDR3: CASSPQGAETQYF
size: few; length: 12; J: TRBJ2-2; D: NA; V: TRBV14; DNA: TGTGCCAGCAGCCCTTTCACCGGGGAGCTGTTTTTT; CDR3: CASSPFTGELFF
size: few; length: 12; J: TRBJ1-4; D: TRBD1; V: TRBV18; DNA: TGTGCCAGCTCACGGGACAGTGAAAAACTGTTTTTT; CDR3: CASSRDSEKLFF
size: NA; length: 16; J: TRBJ2-5; D: TRBD1; V: TRBV25-1; DNA: TGTGCCAGCAGTGGGGGGGACAGGGAGTACCAAGAGACCCAGTACTTC; CDR3: CASSGGDREYQETQYF